The 19 T cell receptor beta chains reported below all come from one sample, sequenced in a study of shared clonotypes between healthy human individuals. TCRdb keeps only in-frame clones here, not all; method: immunoSEQ multiplex PCR. The sample holds 530,000 or so clones, 60% to 80% seen once. The sample comprised PBMCs. The origin of the receptors is a woman aged 40 to 50 in good health. Some clones in this sample may be carry-over from other donors' samples.

On this clone itself: Different DNA sequences within this sample yield the same CDR3. V usage is TRBV19 and J usage is TRBJ2-1; D unresolved. The V end lost 8 bases, the J end lost 8 bases, and 10 bases lay between the germline ends. CDR3 length equals 11 residues. Germline V gives CDR1 LNHDA, CDR2 SQIVND (reference sequence). The CDR3 reads CASDKGYEQFF. The CDR3 coding sequence is TGTGCCAGTGACAAGGGATATGAGCAGTTCTTC. Full variable domain (rest looked up from reference TRBV19 and TRBJ2-1): DGGITQSPKYLFRKEGQNVTLSCEQNLNHDAMYWYRQDPGQGLRLIYYSQIVNDFQKGDIAEGYSVSREKKESFPLTVTSAQKNPTAFYLCASDKGYEQFFGPGTRLTVL.

The chain couples TRBV2 to TRBJ2-2; 13 bases are a match to TRBD2. The CDR3 sequence is 20 residues long. Germline V gene lookup returns CDR1 SNHLY and CDR2 FYNNEI. J was trimmed by 2 bases and V by 7 bases; bases with no gene match: 16. As DNA, the CDR3 is TGTGCCAGCACCTACCCCTTTTCCACTAGCGGGAGGGATAACACCGGGGAGCTGTTTTTT. It codes for CASTYPFSTSGRDNTGELFF.

This clone was found once. V usage is TRBV19 and J usage is TRBJ1-2, with D possibly being TRBD1 (5 bases). V dropped 4 bases and J dropped 4 bases, with 7 bases sitting between them. The CDR3 is 12 residues long. Looked up from germline, CDR1 is LNHDA and CDR2 is SQIVND (reference sequence). The CDR3 coding sequence is TGTGCCAGTAGTAGGGGACTCTATGGCTACACCTTC. Translation: CASSRGLYGYTF.

V and J are TRBV28 and TRBJ1-4, with D uncertain. Germline CDR1 and CDR2: MDHEN and SYDVKM. The length of the CDR3 is 12 residues. V was cut by 3 bases and J by 6 bases, with 5 bases left in between. CDR3 amino acids: CASSLRDEKLFF. The CDR3 DNA reads as TGTGCCAGCAGTTTGAGGGATGAAAAACTGTTTTTT.

This clone appeared many times. The chain carries TRBV28 and TRBJ2-4; TRBD1 agrees at 9 bases. Unmatched junction bases numbered 13, after V lost 4 bases and J lost 3 bases. The CDR3 sequence is 18 residues long. The germline V gene has CDR1 MDHEN and CDR2 SYDVKM. The DNA of the CDR3 is TGTGCCAGCAGTTCCGGGACAGGGAAGTCCCCTGTCAAAAACATTCAGTACTTC. Its translation is CASSSGTGKSPVKNIQYF.

This chain uses TRBV10-1 with TRBJ2-7, with D perhaps matching TRBD2 (6 bases). Per germline, CDR1 WNHNN and CDR2 SYGVQD (reference sequence). This CDR3 contains 14 residues. Between the trimmed V and J ends, which lost 8 bases and 4 bases, there was a span of 18 bases. The CDR3 loop is CASPKGSGEYEQYF. The CDR3 coding sequence is TGCGCCAGCCCCAAGGGGTCGGGAGAATACGAGCAGTACTTC.

The V call is TRBV27, the J call TRBJ2-5; D possibly corresponds to TRBD1 (6 bases). The CDR3 totals 14 residues. Trimming pared 8 bases from V and 5 bases from J, leaving 18 bases between. Germline CDR1 MNHEY, CDR2 SMNVEV (reference sequence). In DNA form, the CDR3 reads TGTGCCAGCGCACCGAACAGGGTTAGGGAGACCCAGTACTTC. As protein: CASAPNRVRETQYF.

J is TRBJ2-3 and V is TRBV5-4; D might be TRBD1 or TRBD2, each matching 5 bases. V lost 3 bases to trimming and J lost 6 bases, with 14 bases between them. Germline CDR1 reads SGHNT; CDR2 reads YYREEE (reference sequence). The CDR3 runs to 14 residues. CDR3 protein: CASSYRDGYDTQYF. The CDR3 bases are TGTGCCAGCAGCTACCGGGACGGCTATGATACGCAGTATTTT.

To note about this clone: A much larger clone differs by one base, so this may be a read error. The V call is TRBV28, the J call TRBJ2-5; 11 positions agree with TRBD2. The germline V gene encodes CDR1 MDHEN and CDR2 SYDVKM. Unmatched junction bases numbered 3, after V lost 5 bases and J lost 4 bases. The CDR3 sequence is 14 residues long. This CDR3 reads CASSQGLAGETQYF. The CDR3 DNA follows: TGTGCCAGCAGTCAAGGACTAGCGGGAGAGACCCAGTACTTC.

The chain has TRBV6-5 and TRBJ1-2; TRBD1 might be the D (5 bases). V was shortened by 5 bases and J by 8 bases, with 15 bases between the two germline ends. Germline lookup yields CDR1 MNHEY and CDR2 SVGAGI. CDR3 length: 13 residues. Here the CDR3 reads CASSRGVREGYTF. For the CDR3, the DNA is TGTGCCAGCAGTCGGGGGGTGCGAGAAGGCTACACCTTC.

J is TRBJ2-3 and V is TRBV6-5; D is uncertain. Trimming took 5 bases from V and 0 from J, leaving 9 bases between them. The V gene's germline CDR1 is MNHEY and CDR2 SVGAGI. This CDR3 is 14 amino acids long. CDR3 nucleotide sequence: TGTGCCAGCAGTCCCGGAGCTAGCACAGATACGCAGTATTTT. The encoded protein is CASSPGASTDTQYF.

The chain is built from TRBV2 and TRBJ2-2; 10 bases are a match to TRBD2. Unmatched junction bases numbered 4, after V lost 4 bases and J lost 5 bases. The germline CDR1 and CDR2 sequences are SNHLY and FYNNEI. The CDR3 consists of 15 residues. The CDR3 loop is CASSVPSGSTGELFF. The CDR3 nucleotides read TGTGCCAGCAGTGTTCCTAGCGGGAGTACCGGGGAGCTGTTTTTT.

V gene TRBV2 combines with J gene TRBJ1-5; possibly TRBD1 for D (6 bases). CDR1 and CDR2 from the germline V gene are SNHLY and FYNNEI. Trimming removed 0 bases at V and 5 bases at J, with 11 bases between. The CDR3 has 15 residues. The CDR3 DNA follows: TGTGCCAGCAGTGAAGCGCGTGGGGGCTATCAGCCCCAGCATTTT. It is translated as CASSEARGGYQPQHF.

Worth noting for this clone: The junction differs from germline at one of its ends, possibly a read error. The chain joins TRBV9 to TRBJ2-1; TRBD2 matches at 10 bases. This CDR3 has 15 residues. Germline V CDR1 and CDR2: SGDLS, YYNGEE. The chain's CDR3 is CASSQAGGLYNGQFF. In nucleotides, the CDR3 is TGTGCCAGCAGTCAAGCGGGAGGGCTATACAATGGGCAGTTCTTC.

Regarding this clone: The junction departs from germline at one end; a sequencing error may be responsible. This chain connects TRBV2 to TRBJ2-3; 8 bases line up with TRBD1. From germline, CDR1 is SNHLY and CDR2 FYNNEI. This CDR3 has 18 residues. DNA of the CDR3: TGTGCCAGCAGCGCCGACCCAGTCTGGACAGGGAGTTATGCAGTCATGCATTTT. This translates into CASSADPVWTGSYAVMHF.

In regard to this clone: This sequence may be a read error, since a much larger clone differs from it by one base. The rearrangement uses TRBV18 and TRBJ2-5, with D possibly being TRBD2 (5 bases). CDR3 length equals 15 residues. Per germline, CDR1 KGHSH and CDR2 LQKENI. The CDR3 sequence: CASLPSPTRGETQYF. The CDR3 DNA reads TGTGCCAGCTTACCAAGTCCGACTCGAGGGGAGACCCAGTACTTC.

The chain uses TRBV27 and TRBJ2-6, with 7 bases lining up with TRBD2. The CDR3 is made up of 15 amino acids. The germline V gene has CDR1 MNHEY and CDR2 SMNVEV (reference sequence). Trimming removed 8 bases from V and 1 base from J; junction bases left unmatched: 5. The chain's CDR3 is CASRTSVSGANVLTF. For the CDR3, the DNA is TGTGCCAGCCGGACTAGTGTGTCTGGGGCCAACGTCCTGACTTTC.

This clone was seen repeatedly, ten times or more. This chain joins TRBV6-4 and TRBJ2-3; TRBD2 is a possible D gene (5 bases). V lost 2 bases and J 0 bases, leaving 9 bases between the germline ends. CDR3 length: 15 amino acids. Germline lookup yields CDR1 MRHNA and CDR2 SNTAGT. The CDR3 reads CASSDGLASTDTQYF. In DNA form, the CDR3 reads TGTGCCAGCAGTGACGGGCTAGCCAGCACAGATACGCAGTATTTT.

CDR3 DNA: TGTGCCAGCGCCGGGGGTTCAGAAGTAACTAATGAAAAACTGTTTTTT. The encoded protein is CASAGGSEVTNEKLFF. This chain connects TRBV5-5 to TRBJ1-4; D might be TRBD1 (5 bases). Trimming took off 7 bases at V and 1 base at J, with 17 bases between the two ends. There are 16 residues in the CDR3. Looked up from germline, CDR1 is SGHKS and CDR2 is YYEKEE (reference sequence).